Sequencing of this T cell receptor (beta chain) was carried out in a study of blood T cell repertoires in COVID-19. As processed by the authors: For nucleated cells, counts were estimated from reference gene primer amplification. The table came from immunoSEQ multiplex PCR; TCRdb's copy has only in-frame clones and leaves some out. The DNA gave D and trimming, while V, J and clone size come from that table. Here the sample spans 250,000 to 300,000 clones, approximately 90% being singletons. The CDR3 has 13 residues. Deletions cut 3 bases from V and 4 bases from J, with 9 bases between. On this clone itself: This clone may be a read error of a much larger clone one base away.

The V gene is TRBV12-3 or TRBV12-4, the J gene TRBJ1-1; D possibly corresponds to TRBD1 (5 bases). The TCR was taken from a woman aged 40-49 years who had recovered from COVID-19. Sequenced: peripheral blood. This chain's CDR3 is CASSFGGGTEAFF. The CDR3 DNA sequence: TGTGCCAGCAGTTTCGGGGGGGGCACTGAAGCTTTCTTT.